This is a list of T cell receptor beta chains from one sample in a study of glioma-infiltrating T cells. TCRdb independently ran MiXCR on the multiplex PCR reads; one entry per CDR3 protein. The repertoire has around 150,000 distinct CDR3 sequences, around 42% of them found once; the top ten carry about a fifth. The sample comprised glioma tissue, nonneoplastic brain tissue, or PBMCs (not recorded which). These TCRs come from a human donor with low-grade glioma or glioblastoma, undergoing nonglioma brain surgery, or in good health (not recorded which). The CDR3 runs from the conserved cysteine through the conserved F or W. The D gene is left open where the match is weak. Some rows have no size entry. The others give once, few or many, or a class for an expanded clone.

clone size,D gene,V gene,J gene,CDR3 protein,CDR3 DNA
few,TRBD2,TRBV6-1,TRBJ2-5,CASSSGGETQYF,TGTGCCAGCAGTTCGGGGGGGGAGACCCAGTACTTC
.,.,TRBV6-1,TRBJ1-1,CATRDPENTEAFF,TGTGCCACCCGAGACCCGGAGAACACTGAAGCTTTCTTT
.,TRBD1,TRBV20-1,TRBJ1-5,CSAVPRTGYLQPQHF,TGCAGTGCTGTGCCCCGGACAGGGTATCTTCAGCCCCAGCATTTT
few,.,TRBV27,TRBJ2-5,CASSLGVEETQYF,TGTGCCAGCTCGTTGGGGGTTGAAGAGACCCAGTACTTC
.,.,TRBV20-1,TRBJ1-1,CSAGGNTEAFF,TGCAGTGCAGGGGGAAACACTGAAGCTTTCTTT
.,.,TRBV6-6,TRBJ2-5,CASSYSSEPTQETQYF,TGTGCCAGCAGTTACTCCAGTGAGCCCACCCAAGAGACCCAGTACTTC
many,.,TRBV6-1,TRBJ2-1,CASKYQGNEQFF,TGTGCCAGCAAATACCAGGGCAATGAGCAGTTCTTC
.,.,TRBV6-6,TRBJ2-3,CASSYTHERSTDTQYF,TGTGCCAGCAGTTACACCCACGAGCGGAGCACAGATACGCAGTATTTT
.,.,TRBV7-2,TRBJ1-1,CASSLQATMNTEAFF,TGTGCCAGCAGCTTACAAGCGACTATGAACACTGAAGCTTTCTTT
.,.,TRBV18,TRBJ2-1,CASSIASAANEQFF,TGTGCCAGCTCAATAGCCTCGGCAGCCAATGAGCAGTTCTTC
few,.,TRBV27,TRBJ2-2,CASRSFSGELFF,TGTGCCAGCAGGTCTTTTTCCGGGGAGCTGTTTTTT